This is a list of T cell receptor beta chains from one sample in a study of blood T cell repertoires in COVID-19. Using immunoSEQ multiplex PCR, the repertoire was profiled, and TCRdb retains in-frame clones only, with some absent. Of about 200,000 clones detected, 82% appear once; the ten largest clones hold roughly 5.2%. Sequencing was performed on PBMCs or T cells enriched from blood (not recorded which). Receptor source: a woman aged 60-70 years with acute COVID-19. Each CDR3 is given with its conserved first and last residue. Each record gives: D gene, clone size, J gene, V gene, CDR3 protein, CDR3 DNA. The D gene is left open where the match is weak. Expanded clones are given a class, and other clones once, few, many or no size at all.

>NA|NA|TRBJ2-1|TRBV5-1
CASSLGGGTLLYEQFF
TGCGCCAGCAGCTTGGGTGGCGGGACCCTTCTCTATGAGCAGTTCTTC
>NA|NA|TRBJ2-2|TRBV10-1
CASRPDTGELFF
TGCGCCAGCAGACCAGACACCGGGGAGCTGTTTTTT
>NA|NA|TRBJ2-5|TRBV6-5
CASSRGRGETQYF
TGTGCCAGCAGTAGGGGCCGGGGGGAGACCCAGTACTTC
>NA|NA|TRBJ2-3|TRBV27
CASTEGRGRADTQYF
TGTGCCAGCACTGAGGGCAGGGGTCGAGCAGATACGCAGTATTTT
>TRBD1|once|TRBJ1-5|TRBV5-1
CASSSGQGNQPQHF
TGCGCCAGCAGCTCGGGACAGGGTAATCAGCCCCAGCATTTT
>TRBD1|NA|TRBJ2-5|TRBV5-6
CASSDGTVSLGETQYF
TGTGCCAGCAGCGACGGGACAGTGAGCCTTGGGGAGACCCAGTACTTC
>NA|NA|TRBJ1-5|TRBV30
CAWTGGINQPQHF
TGTGCCTGGACCGGGGGAATTAATCAGCCCCAGCATTTT
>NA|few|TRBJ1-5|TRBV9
CASSVGSTSNQPQHF
TGTGCCAGCAGCGTAGGGAGTACTAGCAATCAGCCCCAGCATTTT
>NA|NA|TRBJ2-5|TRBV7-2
CASSLEGVIRETQYF
TGTGCCAGCAGCTTAGAGGGGGTGATAAGGGAGACCCAGTACTTC
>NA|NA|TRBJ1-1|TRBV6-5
CASSYEGVSTEAFF
TGTGCCAGCAGTTACGAGGGAGTGAGCACTGAAGCTTTCTTT
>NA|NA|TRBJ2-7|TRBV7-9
CASSSQAPSPEQYF
TGTGCCAGCAGCTCCCAAGCCCCCTCCCCCGAGCAGTACTTC
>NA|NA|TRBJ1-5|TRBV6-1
CASTPGLGNQPQHF
TGTGCCAGCACTCCAGGGTTAGGGAATCAGCCCCAGCATTTT
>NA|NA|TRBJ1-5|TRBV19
CASSIGRGNQPQHF
TGTGCCAGTAGTATTGGACGGGGAAATCAGCCCCAGCATTTT
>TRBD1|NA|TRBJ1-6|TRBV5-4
CASSLGQGTSNSPLHF
TGTGCCAGCAGCTTGGGACAGGGAACTAGTAATTCACCCCTCCACTTT
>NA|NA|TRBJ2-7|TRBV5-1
CASSSGQYYEQYF
TGCGCCAGCAGCTCAGGACAGTACTACGAGCAGTACTTC
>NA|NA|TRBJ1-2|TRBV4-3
CASSPRQAGLGWVYGYTF
TGCGCCAGCAGTCCCCGACAGGCAGGGTTAGGATGGGTCTATGGCTACACCTTC
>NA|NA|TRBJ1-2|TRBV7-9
CASSLHAGHTF
TGTGCCAGCAGCCTACATGCGGGCCACACCTTC
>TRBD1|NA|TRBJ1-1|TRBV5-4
CASSITIRGRISTEAFF
TGTGCCAGCAGCATAACGATCAGGGGGCGGATTAGTACTGAAGCTTTCTTT
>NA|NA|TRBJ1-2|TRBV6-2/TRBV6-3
CASSYWSEGYGYTF
TGTGCCAGCAGTTACTGGTCGGAGGGCTATGGCTACACCTTC
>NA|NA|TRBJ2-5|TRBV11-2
CASSFGDPPETQYF
TGTGCCAGCAGCTTCGGGGATCCCCCAGAGACCCAGTACTTC
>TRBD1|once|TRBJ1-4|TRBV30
CAWNLQRGREKLFF
TGTGCCTGGAACTTACAGAGGGGGCGGGAAAAACTGTTTTTT
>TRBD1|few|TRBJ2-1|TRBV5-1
CASSWGTANNEQFF
TGCGCCAGCAGCTGGGGGACAGCCAACAATGAGCAGTTCTTC
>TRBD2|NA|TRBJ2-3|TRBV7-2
CASSARRSRGLAATDTQYF
TGTGCCAGCAGCGCCCGCCGTTCCAGGGGACTAGCGGCCACAGATACGCAGTATTTT
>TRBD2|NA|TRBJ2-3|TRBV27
CASRPVGLAGISDTQYF
TGTGCCAGCAGGCCAGTAGGACTAGCGGGAATATCAGATACGCAGTATTTT
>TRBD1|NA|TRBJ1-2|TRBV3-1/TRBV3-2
CASSPRQGFNYGYTF
TGTGCCAGCAGCCCCCGACAGGGCTTTAACTATGGCTACACCTTC
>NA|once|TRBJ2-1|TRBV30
CAWSVDSSSYNEQFF
TGTGCCTGGAGTGTAGACAGTAGCTCCTACAATGAGCAGTTCTTC
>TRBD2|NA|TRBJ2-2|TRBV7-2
CASSLKAGGDTGELFF
TGTGCCAGCAGCTTAAAGGCGGGGGGAGACACCGGGGAGCTGTTTTTT
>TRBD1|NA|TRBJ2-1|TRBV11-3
CASSSQGNSYNEQFF
TGTGCCAGCAGCTCACAGGGGAACTCCTACAATGAGCAGTTCTTC
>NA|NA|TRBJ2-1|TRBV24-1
CATSDQSGPSYNEQFF
TGTGCCACCAGTGACCAGAGCGGGCCCTCCTACAATGAGCAGTTCTTC
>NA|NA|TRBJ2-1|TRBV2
CASSERAGAEDEQFF
TGTGCCAGCAGTGAAAGGGCAGGGGCTGAGGATGAGCAGTTCTTC
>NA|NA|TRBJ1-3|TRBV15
CATSRDPIGAGNTIYF
TGTGCCACCAGCAGAGATCCGATCGGTGCTGGAAACACCATATATTTT
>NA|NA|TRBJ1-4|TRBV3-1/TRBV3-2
CASSRPGSEKLFF
TGTGCCAGCAGCCGCCCGGGTAGCGAAAAACTGTTTTTT
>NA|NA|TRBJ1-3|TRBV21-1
CASSKQSAGSGSGNTIYF
TGTGCCAGCAGCAAACAGTCGGCAGGGTCGGGCTCTGGAAACACCATATATTTT
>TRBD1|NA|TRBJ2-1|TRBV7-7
CASSLTQGAGEQFF
TGTGCCAGCAGCTTAACCCAGGGGGCGGGTGAGCAGTTCTTC
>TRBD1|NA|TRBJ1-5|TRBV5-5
CASSPQGQTSNQPQHF
TGTGCCAGCAGCCCACAGGGACAGACGAGCAATCAGCCCCAGCATTTT
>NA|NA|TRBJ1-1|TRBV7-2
CASSLVVGVNTEAFF
TGTGCCAGCAGCTTAGTCGTCGGGGTGAACACTGAAGCTTTCTTT
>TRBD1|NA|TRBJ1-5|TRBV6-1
CASSDNRGWGPQHF
TGTGCCAGCAGTGACAACAGGGGATGGGGACCCCAGCATTTT
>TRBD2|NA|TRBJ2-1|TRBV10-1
CASSEGLAGHNEQFF
TGCGCCAGCAGTGAGGGACTAGCGGGACACAATGAGCAGTTCTTC
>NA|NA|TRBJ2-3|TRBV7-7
CASSLGTNTDTQYF
TGTGCCAGCAGCTTAGGGACTAACACAGATACGCAGTATTTT
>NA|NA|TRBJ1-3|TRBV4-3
CASSQDLLRGGNTIYF
TGCGCCAGCAGCCAAGATCTCCTTAGAGGTGGAAACACCATATATTTT
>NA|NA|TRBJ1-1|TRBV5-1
CASSLEGRGDGTEAFF
TGCGCCAGCAGCTTGGAAGGACGGGGGGACGGCACTGAAGCTTTCTTT
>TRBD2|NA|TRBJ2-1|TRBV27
CASSDRLAGGGNEQFF
TGTGCCAGCAGTGATCGACTAGCGGGAGGGGGGAATGAGCAGTTCTTC
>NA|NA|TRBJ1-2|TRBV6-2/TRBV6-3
CASSYRGSPYGYTF
TGTGCCAGCAGTTACAGGGGGTCCCCCTATGGCTACACCTTC